What follows are 24 T cell receptor beta chains derived from one specimen sequenced in a study of T cell changes during pregnancy in multiple sclerosis. The assay was immunoSEQ multiplex PCR, and TCRdb's table has in-frame clones only and misses some. The repertoire includes approximately 40,000 clones, 75% to 90% of them detected once, and approximately 10% sits in the top ten. This material consisted of CD8+ T cells from peripheral blood mononuclear cells, taken in the third trimester of pregnancy. These TCRs come from a female donor with multiple sclerosis, enrolled in a pregnancy study.

The genes are TRBV12-5 and TRBJ1-1, with 9 bases lining up with TRBD1. The CDR3 is 15 residues long. V was clipped by 6 bases and J by 0 bases; unmatched bases: 5. Germline V gene lookup returns CDR1 LGHNT and CDR2 FRNRAP. The CDR3 sequence: CASGPGQGLNTEAFF. DNA of the CDR3: TGTGCTAGTGGCCCGGGACAGGGTTTGAACACTGAAGCTTTCTTT.

The V call is TRBV19, the J call TRBJ2-3; the D is unclear. From germline, CDR1 is LNHDA and CDR2 SQIVND (reference sequence). This CDR3 has 12 amino acids. V was clipped by 4 bases and J by 1 base, with 3 bases between them. The CDR3 sequence is CASSTGTDTQYF. CDR3 coding DNA: TGTGCCAGTAGTACGGGCACAGATACGCAGTATTTT.

This rearrangement joins TRBV7-2 to TRBJ1-2; D might be TRBD1 (6 bases). This CDR3 has 12 amino acids. V shed 3 bases and J shed 8 bases, with 10 bases lying between them. Germline V gene data show CDR1 as SGHTA and CDR2 as FQGNSA. The CDR3: CASSLAGEGYTF. CDR3 sequence (DNA): TGTGCCAGCAGCTTGGCAGGGGAGGGCTACACCTTC.

The chain is built from TRBV27 and TRBJ1-2; tentatively, D is TRBD1 (6 bases). Trimming removed 5 bases at V and 6 bases at J, with 22 bases between. CDR3 size: 16 residues. Germline CDR1 and CDR2: MNHEY and SMNVEV (reference sequence). Here the CDR3 reads CASSTDSLIGAHGYTF. The CDR3, as DNA: TGTGCCAGCAGTACGGACAGCCTAATAGGGGCTCATGGCTACACCTTC.

This rearrangement joins TRBV30 to TRBJ1-1; no firm D call. The V gene lost 6 bases and the J gene lost 3 bases, with 11 bases spanning the gap. The CDR3 loop spans 12 amino acids. The germline gives CDR1 GTSNPN, CDR2 SVGIG (reference sequence). The CDR3 DNA reads as TGTGCCTGCCACGGGTGGGACACTGAAGCTTTCTTT. Its translation: CACHGWDTEAFF.

This clone turned up a few times. V and J are TRBV7-3 and TRBJ2-7; D remains ambiguous. The CDR3 has 15 amino acids. The V gene's germline CDR1 is SGHTA and CDR2 FQGTGA. V was trimmed by 5 bases and J by 0 bases, leaving 14 bases between them. The chain's CDR3 is CASSLIPGPSYEQYF. CDR3 sequence (DNA): TGTGCCAGCAGCCTGATTCCAGGCCCCTCCTACGAGCAGTACTTC.

The chain is built from TRBV2 and TRBJ2-1; 7 bases are a match to TRBD2. Trimming at V came to 5 bases and at J to 3 bases, leaving 7 bases not matched to a gene. Germline V gene lookup returns CDR1 SNHLY and CDR2 FYNNEI. CDR3 length equals 15 residues. CDR3 sequence: CASSRRLADYNEQFF. CDR3 DNA sequence: TGTGCCAGCAGTCGACGACTAGCAGACTACAATGAGCAGTTCTTC.

The rearrangement joins TRBV13 to TRBJ2-2; 8 bases line up with TRBD1. From germline, CDR1 is PRHDT and CDR2 FYEKMQ (reference sequence). V shed 5 bases, J shed 0 bases, and the junction held 5 bases outside the gene matches. This CDR3 spans 16 amino acids. DNA for the CDR3: TGTGCCAGCAGCGGAGGGACAGGTCCGAACACCGGGGAGCTGTTTTTT. This encodes CASSGGTGPNTGELFF. The full variable domain, with the rest looked up from reference TRBV13 and TRBJ2-2, is AAGVIQSPRHLIKEKRETATLKCYPIPRHDTVYWYQQGPGQDPQFLISFYEKMQSDKGSIPDRFSAQQFSDYHSELNMSSLELGDSALYFCASSGGTGPNTGELFFGEGSRLTVL.

The CDR3: CASSTQGAGTEAFF. The CDR3 bases are TGTGCCAGCAGCACACAGGGGGCGGGCACTGAAGCTTTCTTT. The V and J genes are TRBV9 and TRBJ1-1; TRBD1 matches at 9 bases. The CDR3 extends over 14 amino acids. Germline values: CDR1 SGDLS, CDR2 YYNGEE. V trimming: 4 bases; J trimming: 4 bases; junction bases outside the gene matches: 5.

The genes are TRBV30 and TRBJ2-2; D is undetermined. V lost 0 bases to trimming and J lost 6 bases, with 8 bases between them. The CDR3 has 13 amino acids. Germline CDR1 reads GTSNPN; CDR2 reads SVGIG (reference sequence). CDR3 residues: CAWSVRVPGELFF. The CDR3 coding sequence is TGTGCCTGGAGTGTACGGGTTCCCGGGGAGCTGTTTTTT.

This clone has just one count. The chain couples TRBV19 to TRBJ1-4; no definite D call. Germline V gene sequence: CDR1 LNHDA, CDR2 SQIVND (reference sequence). The length of the CDR3 is 13 residues. V lost 5 bases to trimming and J lost 5 bases, with 9 bases between them. CDR3 DNA sequence: TGTGCCAGTAGTGACTCCGTAAATGAAAAACTGTTTTTT. Its translation: CASSDSVNEKLFF.

The rearrangement uses TRBV7-8 and TRBJ2-3; 11 bases map to TRBD1. CDR1 and CDR2 (germline): SGHVS, FQNEAQ. The CDR3 has 17 residues. V lost 0 bases, J lost 4 bases, and 6 bases stayed unmatched. The CDR3 spells CASSLARTGGSSDTQYF. DNA of the CDR3: TGTGCCAGCAGCTTAGCGCGGACAGGGGGCTCCTCAGATACGCAGTATTTT. Full variable domain (rest looked up from reference TRBV7-8 and TRBJ2-3): GAGVSQSPRYKVAKRGQDVALRCDPISGHVSLFWYQQALGQGPEFLTYFQNEAQLDKSGLPSDRFFAERPEGSVSTLKIQRTQQEDSAVYLCASSLARTGGSSDTQYFGPGTRLTVL.

V is TRBV5-5 and J is TRBJ2-1; 9 nucleotides agree with TRBD2. V gave up 2 bases and J gave up 5 bases; unmatched junction bases: 8. The V gene's germline CDR1 is SGHKS and CDR2 YYEKEE (reference sequence). The CDR3 totals 16 residues. The CDR3 loop is CASSFFGTSPHNEQFF. The CDR3 DNA is TGTGCCAGCAGCTTCTTTGGGACTAGCCCCCACAATGAGCAGTTCTTC.

This chain uses TRBV12-5 with TRBJ2-3; 13 bases are a match to TRBD2. The ends lost 6 bases at V and 3 bases at J; junction bases unmatched: 9. The germline V gene has CDR1 LGHNT and CDR2 FRNRAP. There are 17 residues in the CDR3. The CDR3 here is CASGPGLAGRRTDTQYF. The CDR3 DNA follows: TGTGCTAGTGGCCCGGGACTAGCGGGGCGGAGGACAGATACGCAGTATTTT.

Regarding this clone: At one of its ends the junction is not consistent with the germline gene, which may arise from a read error. The chain's CDR3 is CASSLEEGANTGELFF. The CDR3 DNA follows: TGTGCCAGCAGCCTAGAGGAGGGCGCGAACACCGGGGAGCTGTTTTTT. The chain links TRBV11-2 to TRBJ2-2; possible D gene TRBD2, 6 bases. CDR3 size: 16 residues. CDR1 is SGHAT and CDR2 is FQNNGV in the germline V gene.

This clone was recorded once. The chain couples TRBV4-1 to TRBJ1-1; D ambiguous. V shed 0 bases and J shed 4 bases, with 12 bases lying between them. Germline V lookup: CDR1 MGHRA, CDR2 YSYEKL. This CDR3 region has 15 residues. The CDR3 nucleotides are TGCGCCAGCAGCCAAGAAAAAGGACTCCTCACTGAAGCTTTCTTT. Translating gives CASSQEKGLLTEAFF.

The CDR3 reads CASSEGTGETEKLFF. CDR3 in DNA: TGTGCCAGCAGTGAAGGGACAGGGGAGACGGAAAAACTGTTTTTT. The J gene is TRBJ1-4, the V gene TRBV25-1, with TRBD1 identical over 10 bases. The CDR3 is made up of 15 amino acids. V trimming: 2 bases; J trimming: 8 bases; junction bases outside the gene matches: 5. Germline V gene sequence: CDR1 MGHDK, CDR2 SYGVNS. The whole variable domain, filled in from reference TRBV25-1 and TRBJ1-4, reads EADIYQTPRYLVIGTGKKITLECSQTMGHDKMYWYQQDPGMELHLIHYSYGVNSTEKGDLSSESTVSRIRTEHFPLTLESARPSHTSQYLCASSEGTGETEKLFFGSGTQLSVL.

The chain is built from TRBV19 and TRBJ2-7, with D perhaps TRBD1 (6 bases). The CDR3 sequence is 13 residues long. Looked up from germline, CDR1 is LNHDA and CDR2 is SQIVND (reference sequence). The V gene lost 3 bases and the J gene lost 7 bases, with 13 bases spanning the gap. The CDR3 nucleotides are TGTGCCAGTAGTATGGACAGTGGGTTGGAGCAGTACTTC. Translation gives CASSMDSGLEQYF. The whole variable domain, remainder taken from reference TRBV19 and TRBJ2-7, is DGGITQSPKYLFRKEGQNVTLSCEQNLNHDAMYWYRQDPGQGLRLIYYSQIVNDFQKGDIAEGYSVSREKKESFPLTVTSAQKNPTAFYLCASSMDSGLEQYFGPGTRLTVT.

V usage is TRBV15 and J usage is TRBJ2-4; possible D gene TRBD2, 5 bases. The V gene's germline CDR1 is LNHNV and CDR2 YYDKDF (reference sequence). The CDR3 contains 15 residues. Trimming left V 10 bases short and J 8 bases short, with 24 bases between. CDR3 DNA sequence: TGTGCCAACAAATCCGGGATTACCCAACGGCACATTCAGTACTTC. It encodes CANKSGITQRHIQYF.

The chain recombines TRBV7-9 with TRBJ1-2; the D is unclear. This CDR3 region has 12 residues. The germline V and J ends were trimmed by 6 bases and 8 bases, with 13 bases remaining between them. Germline V gene data show CDR1 as SEHNR and CDR2 as FQNEAQ (reference sequence). CDR3 bases: TGTGCCAGCAGTCCCGGGAGCCCGGGCTACACCTTC. It encodes CASSPGSPGYTF.

J is TRBJ2-5 and V is TRBV5-4; 7 nucleotides line up with TRBD1. The J segment lost 5 bases and the V segment lost 4 bases, leaving 5 bases of the junction unmatched. The CDR3 extends over 13 amino acids. Germline-derived CDR1 and CDR2 are SGHNT and YYREEE (reference sequence). The CDR3 region is CASSPTGFETQYF. The CDR3 DNA follows: TGTGCCAGCAGCCCGACAGGGTTTGAGACCCAGTACTTC.

This clone appeared a single time. The chain is built from TRBV7-9 and TRBJ2-7; 7 nucleotides agree with TRBD2. The J segment lost 5 bases and the V segment lost 4 bases, leaving 11 bases of the junction unmatched. CDR1 is SEHNR and CDR2 is FQNEAQ in the germline V gene (reference sequence). There are 15 residues in the CDR3. CDR3 amino acids: CASSSYGEGHHEQYF. CDR3 nucleotide sequence: TGTGCCAGCAGCTCTTACGGGGAGGGTCATCACGAGCAGTACTTC. The complete variable domain, with remaining parts taken from reference TRBV7-9 and TRBJ2-7, reads DTGVSQNPRHKITKRGQNVTFRCDPISEHNRLYWYRQTLGQGPEFLTYFQNEAQLEKSRLLSDRFSAERPKGSFSTLEIQRTEQGDSAMYLCASSSYGEGHHEQYFGPGTRLTVT.

This clone has only a few counts. V gene TRBV6-5 combines with J gene TRBJ2-5, with a possible D match to TRBD2 (6 bases). Trimming removed 4 bases at V and 4 bases at J, with 16 bases between. This CDR3 has 15 residues. In germline, CDR1 is MNHEY, CDR2 SVGAGI. CDR3 sequence (DNA): TGTGCCAGCAGTTCCCTATTCGGGAGCGGAGAGACCCAGTACTTC. Its translation is CASSSLFGSGETQYF.

This rearrangement joins TRBV9 to TRBJ1-2; 8 bases fit TRBD1. The CDR3 has 14 residues. CDR1 and CDR2 from the germline V gene are SGDLS and YYNGEE. V lost 0 bases and J lost 3; bases outside the gene matches: 1. CDR3: CASSVAGQDYGYTF. The CDR3 DNA reads TGTGCCAGCAGCGTAGCGGGACAGGACTATGGCTACACCTTC.